The 27 T cell receptor beta chains listed next were all sequenced from one sample in a study of cytomegalovirus exposure and HLA in healthy donors. The PCR ran on 60 Vbeta and 13 Jbeta primers. Assay: immunoSEQ multiplex PCR; the TCRdb copy retains only in-frame clones and omits some. The repertoire holds some 100,000 clones, approximately 72% seen once, with over 12% in the top ten. Material for sequencing was PBMCs. These receptors all come from a male donor in good health and CMV-seropositive.

The V call is TRBV5-1, the J call TRBJ2-1; D call uncertain. With 0 bases removed from V and 2 bases from J, the gap between germline ends came to 6 bases. This CDR3 comprises 14 residues. Germline CDR1 and CDR2: SGHRS and YFSETQ. The CDR3 is CASSLGQTYNEQFF. The CDR3 nucleotides read TGCGCCAGCAGCTTGGGACAAACCTACAATGAGCAGTTCTTC.

This clone has just a few counts. This chain links TRBV7-3 with TRBJ1-6, with D hard to call. Trimming took 5 bases from V and 0 from J, leaving 8 bases between them. The CDR3 is 15 residues long. Germline V gene lookup returns CDR1 SGHTA and CDR2 FQGTGA. CDR3 coding DNA: TGTGCCAGCAGCGCAGAGGGCTCCTATAATTCACCCCTCCACTTT. Protein product: CASSAEGSYNSPLHF. Using reference TRBV7-3 and TRBJ1-6 for the parts outside the CDR3, the full variable domain is GAGVSQTPSNKVTEKGKYVELRCDPISGHTALYWYRQSLGQGPEFLIYFQGTGAADDSGLPNDRFFAVRPEGSVSTLKIQRTERGDSAVYLCASSAEGSYNSPLHFGNGTRLTVT.

The chain couples TRBV7-9 to TRBJ1-1; D remains ambiguous. There are 13 residues in the CDR3. Germline V gene data show CDR1 as SEHNR and CDR2 as FQNEAQ (reference sequence). Trimming left V 1 base short and J 8 bases short, with 11 bases between. CDR3 region: CASSLESGIEAFF. The CDR3 DNA reads as TGTGCCAGCAGCTTAGAGTCGGGTATCGAAGCTTTCTTT.

The CDR3 DNA follows: TGTGCCAGCAGTTCTATATATCCCCCTGAGCAAGCTTTCTTT. Its protein product is CASSSIYPPEQAFF. The chain couples TRBV27 to TRBJ1-1; D remains ambiguous. Germline CDR1 is MNHEY and CDR2 is SMNVEV (reference sequence). Trimming cost V 4 bases and J 9 bases, with 18 bases left between them. The CDR3 sequence is 14 residues long.

The chain has TRBV21-1 and TRBJ1-1. TRBV21-1 is a pseudogene segment. This CDR3 spans 12 amino acids. CDR3 coding DNA: TGTGCCAGCAGCAAAGCGGGGGGTGAAGCTTTCTTT. Translating it yields CASSKAGGEAFF.

The chain employs TRBV11-2 and TRBJ1-4; TRBD1 is a possible D gene (5 bases). Germline loops: CDR1 SGHAT, CDR2 FQNNGV. V lost 4 bases, J lost 0 bases, and 18 bases lay in between. The CDR3 is 18 residues long. In nucleotides, the CDR3 is TGTGCCAGCAGCTCCCTCAGACAGCAGCATGCAACTAATGAAAAACTGTTTTTT. Encoded protein: CASSSLRQQHATNEKLFF.

V and J are TRBV7-3 and TRBJ2-1; maybe TRBD2 (6 bases). Germline assignment: CDR1 SGHTA and CDR2 FQGTGA. CDR3 length: 14 residues. The V end was cut by 2 bases, the J end by 9 bases, with 14 bases between. The CDR3: CASSLRLDGGEQFF. DNA for the CDR3: TGTGCCAGCAGCTTACGACTAGACGGTGGTGAGCAGTTCTTC.

The DNA for the CDR3 is TGTGCCAGTAGTCCAGGGACTAGCGGGGGGGCCTCCTACAATGAGCAGTTCTTC. This encodes CASSPGTSGGASYNEQFF. V gene TRBV19 combines with J gene TRBJ2-1, with 16 bases aligning to TRBD2. The CDR3 sequence is 18 residues long. The germline gives CDR1 LNHDA, CDR2 SQIVND (reference sequence). V lost 5 bases to trimming and J lost 0 bases; unmatched junction nucleotides: 4. Based on the CDR3 plus reference TRBV19 and TRBJ2-1, the full variable domain is DGGITQSPKYLFRKEGQNVTLSCEQNLNHDAMYWYRQDPGQGLRLIYYSQIVNDFQKGDIAEGYSVSREKKESFPLTVTSAQKNPTAFYLCASSPGTSGGASYNEQFFGPGTRLTVL.

The rearrangement uses TRBV10-3 and TRBJ2-6, with 7 bases identical to TRBD2. CDR1 and CDR2 (germline): ENHRY, SYGVKD. The V segment lost 8 bases and the J segment 0 bases; nucleotides outside the gene matches: 1. CDR3 length: 14 amino acids. CDR3 region: CAIGRDSGANVLTF. CDR3 DNA: TGTGCCATCGGGAGGGACTCTGGGGCCAACGTCCTGACTTTC.

V gene TRBV4-1 combines with J gene TRBJ2-7; no clear D. Germline V lookup: CDR1 MGHRA, CDR2 YSYEKL. This CDR3 is built from 15 residues. Between the trimmed V and J ends, which lost 1 base and 0 bases, there was a span of 10 bases. The DNA of the CDR3 is TGCGCCAGCAGCCAAGTCTCCAGGCCCTCCTACGAGCAGTACTTC. Translation: CASSQVSRPSYEQYF.

The chain carries TRBV5-1 and TRBJ2-7; D is unclear. There are 10 residues in the CDR3. Germline CDR1 is SGHRS and CDR2 is YFSETQ. Trimming stripped 2 bases from V and 5 bases from J, with 2 bases between. The CDR3 sequence: CASSFNEQYF. The CDR3 bases are TGCGCCAGCAGCTTTAACGAGCAGTACTTC.

This chain links TRBV5-1 with TRBJ2-7, with 7 bases identical to TRBD1. The CDR3 contains 15 residues. J was trimmed by 5 bases and V by 0 bases; bases with no gene match: 8. Per the germline V gene, CDR1 is SGHRS and CDR2 is YFSETQ. CDR3: CASSLEGGAVDEQYF. CDR3 sequence (DNA): TGCGCCAGCAGCTTGGAAGGGGGCGCGGTTGACGAGCAGTACTTC.

This clone was seen only once. The chain uses TRBV4-2 and TRBJ2-1; 9 bases match TRBD2. Germline lookup yields CDR1 LGHNA and CDR2 YNFKEQ. The CDR3 contains 15 residues. Trimming at V came to 1 base and at J to 5 bases, leaving 3 bases not matched to a gene. The CDR3 DNA follows: TGTGCCAGCAGCCAAGCTCGACTAGCGGACAATGAGCAGTTCTTC. It is translated as CASSQARLADNEQFF.

V is TRBV7-9 and J is TRBJ2-7, with TRBD2 matching 15 bases. The CDR3 runs to 18 residues. J lost 0 bases, V lost 5 bases, and 8 bases had no gene match. Looked up from germline, CDR1 is SEHNR and CDR2 is FQNEAQ (reference sequence). This chain's CDR3 is CASSPGLAGGHSSYEQYF. The CDR3 DNA sequence: TGTGCCAGCAGCCCGGGACTAGCGGGGGGACATTCCTCCTACGAGCAGTACTTC. Filled out from reference TRBV7-9 and TRBJ2-7, the complete variable domain reads DTGVSQNPRHKITKRGQNVTFRCDPISEHNRLYWYRQTLGQGPEFLTYFQNEAQLEKSRLLSDRFSAERPKGSFSTLEIQRTEQGDSAMYLCASSPGLAGGHSSYEQYFGPGTRLTVT.

The chain employs TRBV4-2 and TRBJ1-4; the D gene is possibly TRBD1 (5 bases). The CDR3 loop spans 16 amino acids. In germline, CDR1 is LGHNA, CDR2 YNFKEQ. Trimming removed 1 base at V and 6 bases at J, with 15 bases between. In nucleotides, the CDR3 is TGTGCCAGCAGCCAAGGTGTCCGGGGGGAGGATGAAAAACTGTTTTTT. The encoded protein is CASSQGVRGEDEKLFF.

This rearrangement joins TRBV5-1 to TRBJ1-3; 10 nucleotides match TRBD1. The length of the CDR3 is 16 residues. Germline-derived CDR1 and CDR2 are SGHRS and YFSETQ. Unmatched junction bases numbered 6, after V lost 4 bases and J lost 2 bases. The CDR3 loop is CASSPGQGSPGNTIYF. The CDR3 coding sequence is TGCGCCAGCAGCCCGGGACAGGGGTCCCCTGGAAACACCATATATTTT.

A few counts support this clone. This chain links TRBV6-6 with TRBJ1-1; 8 bases map to TRBD1. Germline V gene sequence: CDR1 MNHNY, CDR2 SVGAGI (reference sequence). Germline trimming cut 6 bases from V and 7 bases from J; bases unmatched to any gene: 7. The CDR3 runs 13 residues. DNA of the CDR3: TGTGCCAGCAGGGCAGGGGGCGCGTATGAAGCTTTCTTT. It encodes CASRAGGAYEAFF.

This chain joins TRBV7-2 and TRBJ1-1; D is unresolved. The germline V gene has CDR1 SGHTA and CDR2 FQGNSA. Trimming took off 5 bases at V and 5 bases at J, with 21 bases between the two ends. CDR3 length: 16 residues. The CDR3 region is CASSRERGYLGTEAFF. In DNA, the CDR3 is TGTGCCAGCAGCCGTGAGCGGGGATATTTGGGGACTGAAGCTTTCTTT.

This chain links TRBV27 with TRBJ2-7; D is perhaps TRBD1 (6 bases). The CDR3 consists of 13 residues. The germline gives CDR1 MNHEY, CDR2 SMNVEV (reference sequence). V was pared by 5 bases and J by 1 base, with 9 bases between. The CDR3 loop reads CASSPGQSYEQYF. The CDR3 DNA follows: TGTGCCAGCAGTCCAGGACAGTCCTACGAGCAGTACTTC.

This clone appeared a few times. V is TRBV6-1 and J is TRBJ2-3; 9 positions match TRBD1. Trimming at V came to 3 bases and at J to 5 bases, leaving 6 bases not matched to a gene. This CDR3 spans 15 amino acids. The V gene's germline CDR1 is MNHNS and CDR2 SASEGT. The CDR3 DNA reads as TGTGCCAGCAGTGAGCGGACAGGGGAAGGAGATACGCAGTATTTT. It is translated as CASSERTGEGDTQYF.

The V and J genes are TRBV5-1 and TRBJ1-2, with no clear D. The germline CDR1 and CDR2 sequences are SGHRS and YFSETQ. The V end was cut by 3 bases, the J end by 0 bases, with 9 bases between. The CDR3 consists of 14 residues. The CDR3 DNA follows: TGCGCCAGCAGCTCGGCTACTACTAACTATGGCTACACCTTC. It encodes CASSSATTNYGYTF.

This sequence joins TRBV6-6 and TRBJ2-2, with 9 bases identical to TRBD1. Trimming cost V 1 base and J 7 bases; bases outside gene matches: 7. Germline values: CDR1 MNHNY, CDR2 SVGAGI (reference sequence). The CDR3 sequence is 16 residues long. The CDR3 DNA follows: TGTGCCAGCAGTTACTTGGGACAGGGATCGGGCGGGGAGCTGTTTTTT. Residues: CASSYLGQGSGGELFF.

This chain connects TRBV25-1 to TRBJ1-1; TRBD1 matches at 7 bases. The CDR3 loop spans 14 amino acids. The ends lost 6 bases at V and 4 bases at J; junction bases unmatched: 8. The germline gives CDR1 MGHDK, CDR2 SYGVNS. The CDR3 loop is CASRQTGVGTEAFF. The DNA for the CDR3 is TGTGCCAGCAGACAAACAGGGGTCGGCACTGAAGCTTTCTTT.

The chain uses TRBV4-2 and TRBJ2-2; D ambiguous. Trimming removed 2 bases at V and 2 bases at J, with 9 bases between. Germline assignment: CDR1 LGHNA and CDR2 YNFKEQ. This CDR3 has 15 residues. The CDR3 nucleotides are TGTGCCAGCAGCCAAAGCTCGACTAACACCGGGGAGCTGTTTTTT. It yields the protein CASSQSSTNTGELFF.

This clone occurred once. This chain links TRBV5-6 with TRBJ1-5; TRBD1 aligns across 11 bases. This CDR3 has 17 residues. Trimming at V came to 4 bases and at J to 1 base, leaving 7 bases not matched to a gene. Germline CDR1 is SGHDT and CDR2 is YYEEEE. The CDR3 DNA is TGTGCCAGCAGCGACTCGGACAGGGGGCCCAGCAATCAGCCCCAGCATTTT. Translation: CASSDSDRGPSNQPQHF.

The chain carries TRBV7-2 and TRBJ1-2; 12 positions agree with TRBD1. The CDR3 is made up of 15 amino acids. With 5 bases clipped from V and 8 bases from J, the junction kept 9 bases outside the gene matches. Germline CDR1 reads SGHTA; CDR2 reads FQGNSA. CDR3: CASSPTGTGGGGYTF. The DNA for the CDR3 is TGTGCCAGCAGCCCCACTGGGACAGGGGGCGGCGGCTACACCTTC.

This clone was picked up a small number of times. Written as DNA, the CDR3 is TGTGCCAGCGGCAAGCGACTGCAGGGGGCAGGGGGCACAGATACGCAGTATTTT. It codes for CASGKRLQGAGGTDTQYF. The chain carries TRBV5-4 and TRBJ2-3; 8 bases are a match to TRBD1. Per germline, CDR1 SGHNT and CDR2 YYREEE (reference sequence). CDR3 length: 18 residues. V lost 7 bases, J lost 1 base, and 17 bases stayed unmatched. Combining the CDR3 with reference TRBV5-4 and TRBJ2-3 gives the whole variable domain ETGVTQSPTHLIKTRGQQVTLRCSSQSGHNTVSWYQQALGQGPQFIFQYYREEENGRGNFPPRFSGLQFPNYSSELNVNALELDDSALYLCASGKRLQGAGGTDTQYFGPGTRLTVL.